This passage covers 12 T cell receptor beta chains from one sample sequenced in a study of T cell responses to AZD1222 COVID-19 vaccine. The data were produced by immunoSEQ multiplex PCR, yet TCRdb's version contains in-frame clones alone and is incomplete. The sample holds under 200,000 clones, over 90% seen once. Sample: peripheral blood, taken on day 0 of AZD1222 vaccination. All receptors derive from an adult in good health.

The chain recombines TRBV6-5 with TRBJ1-1; D is uncertain. CDR3 size: 15 residues. Germline CDR1 is MNHEY and CDR2 is SVGAGI. Trimming took off 0 bases at V and 0 bases at J, with 8 bases between the two ends. The CDR3 loop reads CASSYSREVNTEAFF. CDR3 coding DNA: TGTGCCAGCAGTTACTCGAGGGAAGTGAACACTGAAGCTTTCTTT.

The gene calls are TRBV7-9 and TRBJ2-1, with D tentatively TRBD2 (7 bases). CDR1 is SEHNR and CDR2 is FQNEAQ in the germline V gene (reference sequence). V lost 5 bases, J lost 5 bases, and 22 bases lay in between. This CDR3 is built from 17 residues. The CDR3 protein is CASSPGGRGHSNNEQFF. The CDR3 DNA sequence: TGTGCCAGCAGCCCTGGGGGGCGGGGGCACTCGAACAATGAGCAGTTCTTC.

The chain joins TRBV3-1 (or the pseudogene TRBV3-2) to TRBJ1-3; D gene ambiguous. V lost 0 bases, J lost 1 base, and 16 bases lay in between. The CDR3 is 18 amino acids. From germline, CDR1 is LGHDT and CDR2 YNNKEL (reference sequence). This CDR3 is CASSQDLMAGVSGNTIYF. The CDR3 DNA reads TGTGCCAGCAGCCAAGATTTGATGGCGGGTGTGTCTGGAAACACCATATATTTT.

The gene calls are TRBV5-5 and TRBJ2-3; possible D gene TRBD1, 5 bases. CDR1 and CDR2 (germline): SGHKS, YYEKEE (reference sequence). This CDR3 spans 14 amino acids. The V gene lost 0 bases and the J gene lost 3 bases, with 8 bases spanning the gap. CDR3 in amino acids: CASSLGHRTDTQYF. The CDR3 DNA sequence: TGTGCCAGCAGCTTGGGGCACAGGACAGATACGCAGTATTTT.

This clone was observed once. The chain is built from TRBV25-1 and TRBJ1-2; D not resolved. Trimming cost V 5 bases and J 0 bases, with 10 bases left between them. The germline V gene has CDR1 MGHDK and CDR2 SYGVNS. The CDR3 is 14 amino acids. CDR3 in amino acids: CASSYSGTNYGYTF. The CDR3 DNA reads TGTGCCAGCAGTTATAGTGGGACTAACTATGGCTACACCTTC.

The chain carries TRBV15 and TRBJ1-2; D is possibly TRBD1 (5 bases). V was pared by 5 bases and J by 4 bases, with 14 bases between. CDR3 length equals 14 residues. Germline CDR1 and CDR2: LNHNV and YYDKDF (reference sequence). CDR3 DNA sequence: TGTGCCACCAGCGGACTTCTTCAGGGCTATGGCTACACCTTC. Protein sequence: CATSGLLQGYGYTF.

The genes are TRBV4-1 and TRBJ2-7, with D maybe TRBD1 (5 bases). The CDR3 is 13 amino acids. Germline CDR1 MGHRA, CDR2 YSYEKL. The ends were cut back, 5 bases at V and 7 bases at J, with 15 bases in the middle. DNA for the CDR3: TGCGCCAGCAGCTTTCAGGGCTTGCAGGAGCAGTACTTC. It codes for CASSFQGLQEQYF.

This rearrangement joins TRBV20-1 to TRBJ2-3; 9 bases line up with TRBD2. The germline V gene encodes CDR1 DFQATT and CDR2 SNEGSKA (reference sequence). The CDR3 extends over 14 amino acids. V trimming: 3 bases; J trimming: 4 bases; junction bases outside the gene matches: 5. The CDR3 sequence is CSASGTSSADTQYF. The DNA for the CDR3 is TGCAGTGCTAGTGGGACTAGCTCGGCAGATACGCAGTATTTT.

The chain recombines TRBV19 with TRBJ1-3; D not resolved. The CDR3 contains 13 residues. The germline V gene encodes CDR1 LNHDA and CDR2 SQIVND (reference sequence). Trimming pared 6 bases from V and 4 bases from J, leaving 10 bases between. CDR3 nucleotides: TGTGCCAGTAGGAGGGATGCCGGAAACACCATATATTTT. Its protein product is CASRRDAGNTIYF.

V is TRBV19 and J is TRBJ1-2; a possible D gene is TRBD1 (5 bases). The length of the CDR3 is 16 residues. The V end was cut by 0 bases, the J end by 2 bases, with 13 bases between. Germline CDR1 is LNHDA and CDR2 is SQIVND (reference sequence). The CDR3 sequence: CASSIDLRGRNYGYTF. CDR3 bases: TGTGCCAGTAGTATAGATCTAAGGGGACGGAACTATGGCTACACCTTC.

The chain joins TRBV6-6 to TRBJ1-4; 7 bases match TRBD1. The CDR3 is 13 residues long. The trim removed 5 bases at V and 5 bases at J, leaving 2 bases unmatched. Germline V gives CDR1 MNHNY, CDR2 SVGAGI (reference sequence). CDR3 DNA sequence: TGTGCCAGCAGTCGACAGGGAAATGAAAAACTGTTTTTT. Residues: CASSRQGNEKLFF.

The J gene is TRBJ1-1, the V gene TRBV11-2; D uncertain. The V gene lost 0 bases and the J gene lost 3 bases, with 2 bases spanning the gap. Germline V gives CDR1 SGHAT, CDR2 FQNNGV. The CDR3 runs to 12 residues. The CDR3 protein is CASSLDHTEAFF. The DNA for the CDR3 is TGTGCCAGCAGCTTAGACCACACTGAAGCTTTCTTT.